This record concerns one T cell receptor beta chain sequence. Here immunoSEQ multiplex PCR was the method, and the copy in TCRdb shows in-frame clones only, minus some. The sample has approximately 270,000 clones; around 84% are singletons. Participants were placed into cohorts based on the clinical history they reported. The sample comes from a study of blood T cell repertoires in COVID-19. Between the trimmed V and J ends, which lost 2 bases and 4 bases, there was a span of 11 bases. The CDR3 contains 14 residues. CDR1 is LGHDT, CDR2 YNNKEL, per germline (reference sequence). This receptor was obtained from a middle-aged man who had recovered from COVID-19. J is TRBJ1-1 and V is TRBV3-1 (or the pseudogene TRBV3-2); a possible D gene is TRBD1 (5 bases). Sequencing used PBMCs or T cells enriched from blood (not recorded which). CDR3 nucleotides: TGTGCCAGCAGCCAAATCAGGGCCGGCACTGAAGCTTTCTTT. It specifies CASSQIRAGTEAFF.